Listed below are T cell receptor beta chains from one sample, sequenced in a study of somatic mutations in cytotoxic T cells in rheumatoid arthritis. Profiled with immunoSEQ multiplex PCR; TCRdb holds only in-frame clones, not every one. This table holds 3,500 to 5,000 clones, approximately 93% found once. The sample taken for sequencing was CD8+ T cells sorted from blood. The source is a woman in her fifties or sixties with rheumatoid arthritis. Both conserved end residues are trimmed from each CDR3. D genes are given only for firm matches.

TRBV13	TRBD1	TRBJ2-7	ASSSRQGSVYVGPSYEQY
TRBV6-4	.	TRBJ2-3	ASSEGAWSTDTQY
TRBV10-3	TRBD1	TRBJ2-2	AISPGTGGTGELF
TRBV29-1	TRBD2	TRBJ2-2	SVDLVAGGGTGELF
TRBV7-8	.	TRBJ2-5	ASSLGVQETQY
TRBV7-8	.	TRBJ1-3	ASSLGGTGNTIY
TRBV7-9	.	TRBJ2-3	ASSSRLNPGDTQY
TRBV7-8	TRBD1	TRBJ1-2	ASSLGQGGYT
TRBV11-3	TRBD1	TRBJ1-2	ASSPGGLANYGYT
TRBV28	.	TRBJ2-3	ASSLAGSFDTQY
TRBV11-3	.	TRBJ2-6	ASSPRSGGANVLT
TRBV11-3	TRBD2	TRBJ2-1	ASSKGSLAGYNEQF
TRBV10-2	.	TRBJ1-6	ARVPRGFPHNSPLH
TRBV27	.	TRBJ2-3	ASSYGVSTDTQY
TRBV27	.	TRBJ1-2	ASSLIGQLKNYGYT
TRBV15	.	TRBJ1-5	ATSRSKGRGDQPQH
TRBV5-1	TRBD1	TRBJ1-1	ASSLGPGQGEDTEAF
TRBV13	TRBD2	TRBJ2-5	ASSLRLAGQRETQY
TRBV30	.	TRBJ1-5	AWSVAGDQPQH
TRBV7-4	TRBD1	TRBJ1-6	ASSTGTGRSYNSPLH
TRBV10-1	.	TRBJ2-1	ASSGGNNEQF
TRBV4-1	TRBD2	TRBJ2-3	ASSQGYTSGSLTDTQY
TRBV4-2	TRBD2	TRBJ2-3	ASSQDSPSGSRTDTQY
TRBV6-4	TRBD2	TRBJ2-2	ASLQYAGADGELF
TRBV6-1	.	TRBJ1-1	ASSESQVEAF
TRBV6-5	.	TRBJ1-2	ASSYSGAPYGGYT
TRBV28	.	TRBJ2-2	ASSTPQRATNTGELF
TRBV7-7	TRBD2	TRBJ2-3	ASSLLAGGTDTQY
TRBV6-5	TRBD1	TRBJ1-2	ASRGTGKVRGGYT
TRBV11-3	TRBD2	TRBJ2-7	ASSGLAGVWAYEQY
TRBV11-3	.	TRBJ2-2	ASSLQGLTGELF
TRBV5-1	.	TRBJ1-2	ASSFPDLLGYT
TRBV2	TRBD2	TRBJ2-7	ASREVREWPYEQY
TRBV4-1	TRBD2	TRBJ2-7	ASSQSPGLVSYEQY
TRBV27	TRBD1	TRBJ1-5	ASSTRAGGARPQPQH
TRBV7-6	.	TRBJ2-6	ASSRLPPSGANVGLT
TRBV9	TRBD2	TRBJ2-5	ASSVPTSGMGETQY
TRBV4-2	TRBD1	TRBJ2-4	ASSQGQGYLAKNIQY
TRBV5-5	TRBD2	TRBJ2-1	ASSFEGLAGVAPYNEQF
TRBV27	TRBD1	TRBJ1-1	ASSLLGGWNTEAF
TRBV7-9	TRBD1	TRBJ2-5	ASSLDGGQGAKTQY
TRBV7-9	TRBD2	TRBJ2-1	ASSPSGGSTNEQF
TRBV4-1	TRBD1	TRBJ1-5	ASSQDAGTGNQPQH